This T cell receptor (beta chain) originates from a study of blood T cell repertoires in COVID-19. At the level of the study: Samples taken during acute and convalescent COVID-19 were collected in the United States, Italy and Spain. The analysed material was cDNA or gDNA that came from T cells, B-cell-depleted T cells, or PBMCs.

In the source study's methods: Estimates of nucleated cell counts were drawn from the amplification of reference gene primers. This table comes from immunoSEQ multiplex PCR, and its TCRdb copy is limited to in-frame clones, with some not included. For V, J and clone size, that table is used; D and trimming come from the DNA. Of some 250,000 clones in the sample, about 86% are singletons; the top ten hold approximately 5.4%. This clone was seen a few times. Germline V gives CDR1 SGHRS, CDR2 YFSETQ. With 0 bases clipped from V and 3 bases from J, the junction kept 7 bases outside the gene matches. The CDR3 is made up of 17 amino acids.

The sequence derives from a man at least 80 years old with acute or convalescent COVID-19. The specimen was peripheral blood. V usage is TRBV5-1 and J usage is TRBJ2-2; 8 positions match TRBD2. The CDR3 sequence is CASSLAAGDTYTGELFF. The CDR3 region has the DNA TGCGCCAGCAGCTTGGCAGCGGGAGATACGTACACCGGGGAGCTGTTTTTT.